The text below deals with one T cell receptor beta chain. The protocol was immunoSEQ multiplex PCR, while the TCRdb copy is restricted to in-frame clones and leaves out a portion. The table includes 85,000 to 100,000 clones, about 90% detected once. CDR3 length: 16 amino acids. The germline V gene encodes CDR1 LGHNA and CDR2 YNFKEQ. Trimming removed 3 bases from V and 6 bases from J; junction bases left unmatched: 6. This record belongs to a study of T cells after somatic rescue of genetic block. The receptor was derived from a woman between 18 and 29 years old. The specimen sequenced was peripheral blood mononuclear cells (PBMCs). The V call is TRBV4-2, the J call TRBJ2-2, with TRBD2 matching 11 bases. The CDR3 protein is CASSHDRTSGPGELFF. For the CDR3, the DNA is TGTGCCAGCAGCCATGACCGGACTAGCGGGCCCGGGGAGCTGTTTTTT.